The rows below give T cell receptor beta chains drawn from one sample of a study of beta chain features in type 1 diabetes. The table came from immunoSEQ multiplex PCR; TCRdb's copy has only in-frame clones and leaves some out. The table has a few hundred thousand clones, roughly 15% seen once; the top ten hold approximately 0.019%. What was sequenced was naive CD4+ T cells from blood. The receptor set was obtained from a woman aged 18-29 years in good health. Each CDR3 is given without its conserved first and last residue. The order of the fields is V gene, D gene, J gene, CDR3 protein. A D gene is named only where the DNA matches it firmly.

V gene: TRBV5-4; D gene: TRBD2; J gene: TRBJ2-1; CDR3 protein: ASSLAGGRNEQF
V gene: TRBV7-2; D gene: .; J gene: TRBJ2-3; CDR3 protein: ASSKQGGDTQY
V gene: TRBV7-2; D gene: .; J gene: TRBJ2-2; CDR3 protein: ARGQGNTGELF
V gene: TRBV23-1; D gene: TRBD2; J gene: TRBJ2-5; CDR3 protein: ASSQSGRASETQY
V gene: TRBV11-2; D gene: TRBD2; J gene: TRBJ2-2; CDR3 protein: ASSLWGSGSTGELF
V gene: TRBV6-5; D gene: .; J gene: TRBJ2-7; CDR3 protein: ASSYRIGGFYEQY
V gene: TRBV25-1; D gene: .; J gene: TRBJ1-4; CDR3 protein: ASRPQGIKEKLF
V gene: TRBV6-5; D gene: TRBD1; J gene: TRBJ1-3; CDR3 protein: ASSYSPTGRRNTIY
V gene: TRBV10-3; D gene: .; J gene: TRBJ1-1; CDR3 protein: AIREGQFEAF
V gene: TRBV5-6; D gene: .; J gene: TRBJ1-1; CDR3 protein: ASSFWETNTEAF
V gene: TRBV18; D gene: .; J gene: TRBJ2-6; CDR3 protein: ASSPVGVGANVLT
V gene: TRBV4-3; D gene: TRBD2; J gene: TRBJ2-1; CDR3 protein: ASSQETSGKSYNEQF
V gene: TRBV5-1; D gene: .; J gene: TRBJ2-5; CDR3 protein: ASQPTGVQETQY
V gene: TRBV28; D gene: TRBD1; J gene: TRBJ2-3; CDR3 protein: ASSLLLQGSSRDTQY
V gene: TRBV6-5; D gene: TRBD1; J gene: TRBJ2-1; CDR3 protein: ASSGQGRNEQF
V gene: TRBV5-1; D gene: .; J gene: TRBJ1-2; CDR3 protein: ASSRDTTYLYGYT
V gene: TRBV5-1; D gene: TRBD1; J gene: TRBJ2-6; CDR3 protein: ASSLTQGAGGANVLT
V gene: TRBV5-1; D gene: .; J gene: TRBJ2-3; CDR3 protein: ASSLAGTDTQY
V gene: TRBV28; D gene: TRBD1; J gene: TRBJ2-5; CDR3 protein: ASSSPGTGVETQY
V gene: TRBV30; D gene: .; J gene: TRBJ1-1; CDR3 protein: AWSQDSYLTEAF
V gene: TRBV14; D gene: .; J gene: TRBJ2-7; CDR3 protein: ASSPNVGVGEQY
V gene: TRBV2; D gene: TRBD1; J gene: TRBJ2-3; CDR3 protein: ASGPGTGKHTQY
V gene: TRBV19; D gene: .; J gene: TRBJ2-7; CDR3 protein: ASSIRQEESYEQY
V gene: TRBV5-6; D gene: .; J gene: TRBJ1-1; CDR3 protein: ASSLAQRGTEAF
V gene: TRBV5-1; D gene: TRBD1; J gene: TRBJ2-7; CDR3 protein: ASSLGDRGYEQY
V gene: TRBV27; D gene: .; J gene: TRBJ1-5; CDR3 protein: ASSPTSELGSNQPQH
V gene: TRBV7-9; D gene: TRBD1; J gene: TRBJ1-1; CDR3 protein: ASSLNRGLTEAF
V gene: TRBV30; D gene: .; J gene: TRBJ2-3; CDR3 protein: AWSAGSGATDTQY
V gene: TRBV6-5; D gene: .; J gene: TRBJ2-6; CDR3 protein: ASLSGANVLT
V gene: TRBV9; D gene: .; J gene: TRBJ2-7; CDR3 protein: ASSVVGGSYEQY
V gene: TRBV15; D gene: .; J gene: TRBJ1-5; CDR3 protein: ATSRDGAAQH
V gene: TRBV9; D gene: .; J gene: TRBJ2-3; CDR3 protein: ASSVAPPSTDTQY
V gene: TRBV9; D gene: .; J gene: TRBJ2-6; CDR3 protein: ASSGPLRSGANVLT
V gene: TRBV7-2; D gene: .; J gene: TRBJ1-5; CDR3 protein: ASSLVADQPQH
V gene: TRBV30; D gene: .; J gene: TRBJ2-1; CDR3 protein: ASSKSGSPNEQF
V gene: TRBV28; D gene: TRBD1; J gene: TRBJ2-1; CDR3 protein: ASSSGGDPYNEQF
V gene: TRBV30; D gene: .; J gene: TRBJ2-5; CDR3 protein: AWSLGYQETQY
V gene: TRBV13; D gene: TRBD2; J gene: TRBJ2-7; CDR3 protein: ASSSLWTSGTSVEQY
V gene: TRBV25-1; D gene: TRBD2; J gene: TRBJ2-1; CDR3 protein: ASSETPSGRPEDEQF
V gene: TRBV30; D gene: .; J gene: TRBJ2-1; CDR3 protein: AWSYQSGAFSEQF
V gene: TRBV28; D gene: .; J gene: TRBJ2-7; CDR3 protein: ASRAGGPYEQY
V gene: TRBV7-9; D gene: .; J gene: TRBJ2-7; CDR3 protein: ASSMANYEQY
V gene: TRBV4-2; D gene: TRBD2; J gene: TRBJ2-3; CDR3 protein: ASSQDPPSGRLGTDTQY
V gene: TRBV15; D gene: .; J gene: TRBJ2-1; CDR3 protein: ATNTLTNELEGEQF
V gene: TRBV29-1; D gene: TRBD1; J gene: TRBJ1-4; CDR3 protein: SVEGGTGVWEKLF
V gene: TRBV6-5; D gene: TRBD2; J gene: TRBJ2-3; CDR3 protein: ASSYSTGGSTDTQY
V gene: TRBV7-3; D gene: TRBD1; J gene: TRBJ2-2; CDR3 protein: ASSLIFGTGDTGELF
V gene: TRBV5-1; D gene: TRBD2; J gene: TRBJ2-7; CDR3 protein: ASSLTGLAGSEQY
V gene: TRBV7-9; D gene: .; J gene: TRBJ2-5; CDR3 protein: ASSPLETQY
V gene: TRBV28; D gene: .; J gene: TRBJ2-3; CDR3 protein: ASFEGGTNTQY
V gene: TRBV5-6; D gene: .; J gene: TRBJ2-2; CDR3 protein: ASSLGGLAEGELF